These 26 T cell receptor beta chains share one sample of origin, sequenced in a study of CD4+ T cells in melanoma. Some clones are missing from TCRdb's copy, which holds only in-frame ones; the method was immunoSEQ multiplex PCR. The top ten clones hold 9.7% of a sample with roughly 21,000 clones, around four fifths of them seen once. These receptor sequences come from a human donor with melanoma.

This clone was recorded a few times. The chain joins TRBV5-4 to TRBJ2-3; 7 bases align to TRBD1. CDR3 size: 14 residues. Germline V gene sequence: CDR1 SGHNT, CDR2 YYREEE (reference sequence). V was clipped by 10 bases and J by 2 bases; unmatched bases: 10. The CDR3 nucleotides read TGTGCCCTACGGTCGGGGACAGACACAGATACGCAGTATTTT. This gives the protein CALRSGTDTDTQYF.

The chain uses TRBV20-1 and TRBJ1-4; 7 positions agree with TRBD1. Germline lookup yields CDR1 DFQATT and CDR2 SNEGSKA (reference sequence). This CDR3 is built from 11 residues. V dropped 4 bases and J dropped 7; count of bases not matched to a gene: 0. The CDR3 sequence is CSANRGEKLFF. The DNA for the CDR3 is TGCAGTGCTAACAGGGGTGAAAAACTGTTTTTT.

This sequence joins TRBV5-1 and TRBJ2-2, with 8 nucleotides matching TRBD2. Germline V gene lookup returns CDR1 SGHRS and CDR2 YFSETQ. CDR3 length: 16 residues. V trimming: 2 bases; J trimming: 7 bases; junction bases outside the gene matches: 10. The CDR3, as DNA: TGCGCCAGCAGCTTCGAGGCTAGCGGGCCCGGCGGGGAGCTGTTTTTT. Encoded protein: CASSFEASGPGGELFF.

The V gene is TRBV10-3, the J gene TRBJ2-5; D might be TRBD2 (7 bases). The CDR3 consists of 18 residues. Germline V gene lookup returns CDR1 ENHRY and CDR2 SYGVKD. Trimming cost V 2 bases and J 7 bases, with 26 bases left between them. The CDR3 DNA reads as TGTGCCATCAGTGAGGGGGAGCTGGGCGGGGGCCCGAGGGGGACCCAGTACTTC. This codes for CAISEGELGGGPRGTQYF.

This chain joins TRBV5-4 and TRBJ1-4; 7 bases align to TRBD1. Per the germline V gene, CDR1 is SGHNT and CDR2 is YYREEE (reference sequence). V lost 4 bases, J lost 1 base, and 4 bases stayed unmatched. CDR3 size: 15 residues. CDR3 nucleotides: TGTGCCAGCAGCCGTCAGGGGGGAACTAATGAAAAACTGTTTTTT. This sequence encodes CASSRQGGTNEKLFF.

This clone was observed a single time. This chain joins TRBV7-2 and TRBJ1-2, with TRBD1 matching over 9 bases. The V segment lost 4 bases and the J segment 9 bases; nucleotides outside the gene matches: 9. CDR1 and CDR2 (germline): SGHTA, FQGNSA. CDR3 size: 14 residues. CDR3 sequence: CASSSFTGQGRYTF. The CDR3 DNA sequence: TGTGCCAGCAGCTCATTTACGGGACAGGGTCGCTACACCTTC.

Notes on this clone: The junction shows a germline mismatch at one end, possibly a read error. The rearrangement joins TRBV7-9 to TRBJ1-4, with no clear D. The germline V gene encodes CDR1 SEHNR and CDR2 FQNEAQ (reference sequence). This CDR3 is 13 amino acids long. DNA of the CDR3: TGTGTCAGCAGCGCAAGCAACAATGAAAAACTGTTTTTT. Its protein is CVSSASNNEKLFF.

This rearrangement joins TRBV30 to TRBJ1-1; possibly TRBD1 for D (5 bases). The CDR3 totals 18 residues. Germline V gene data show CDR1 as GTSNPN and CDR2 as SVGIG (reference sequence). V gave up 0 bases and J gave up 0 bases, with 20 bases separating them. The CDR3 DNA sequence: TGTGCCTGGAGTGTCCGGGACGAGGTTTGCAACATGAACACTGAAGCTTTCTTT. As protein: CAWSVRDEVCNMNTEAFF.

The chain links TRBV29-1 to TRBJ2-7, with D perhaps being TRBD1 or TRBD2 (5 bases each). V lost 3 bases and J 7 bases, leaving 19 bases between the germline ends. CDR3 length: 14 amino acids. Germline loops: CDR1 SQVTM, CDR2 ANQGSEA. CDR3 loop: CSVDRGLGAREQYF. CDR3 bases: TGCAGCGTTGACCGGGGCCTTGGGGCCCGTGAGCAGTACTTC.

The rearrangement joins TRBV28 to TRBJ2-7; no clear D. Germline loops: CDR1 MDHEN, CDR2 SYDVKM. V was clipped by 2 bases and J by 3 bases, with 8 bases between them. The CDR3 covers 13 residues. The DNA of the CDR3 is TGTGCCAGCAGTTTAGTACAGAGCTACGAGCAGTACTTC. Translation gives CASSLVQSYEQYF.

In the case of this clone: Other DNA sequences in the sample encode the same CDR3. The V and J genes are TRBV5-1 and TRBJ2-7, with D unclear. The CDR3 consists of 12 residues. Trimming took off 0 bases at V and 2 bases at J, with 3 bases between the two ends. The germline V gene encodes CDR1 SGHRS and CDR2 YFSETQ. CDR3 loop: CASSLGTYEQYF. The CDR3 region has the DNA TGCGCCAGCAGCTTGGGTACCTACGAGCAGTACTTC.

The V call is TRBV4-1, the J call TRBJ2-2, with 7 bases identical to TRBD2. The CDR3 has 18 residues. The germline CDR1 and CDR2 sequences are MGHRA and YSYEKL. Germline trimming cut 1 base from V and 3 bases from J; bases unmatched to any gene: 11. CDR3 in amino acids: CASSQVMGSGRDTGELFF. The CDR3 DNA is TGCGCCAGCAGCCAAGTTATGGGCTCAGGGAGGGACACCGGGGAGCTGTTTTTT.

This clone has only a few counts. The genes are TRBV7-6 and TRBJ2-2, with D possibly being TRBD2 (6 bases). Trimming shortened V by 2 bases and J by 4 bases, and 14 bases separated the two germline ends. CDR3 size: 16 residues. The V gene's germline CDR1 is SGHVS and CDR2 FNYEAQ. CDR3 residues: CASSLYSGGFTGELFF. In DNA, the CDR3 is TGTGCCAGCAGCTTATATTCCGGGGGATTCACCGGGGAGCTGTTTTTT.

This chain links TRBV4-2 with TRBJ1-1; D may be TRBD1 (5 bases). CDR1 and CDR2 from the germline V gene are LGHNA and YNFKEQ. The CDR3 runs 15 residues. Trimming stripped 1 base from V and 1 base from J, with 10 bases between. The CDR3 DNA reads TGTGCCAGCAGCCAAGGGGGGGGATGGAACACTGAAGCTTTCTTT. It translates to CASSQGGGWNTEAFF.

The chain joins TRBV10-2 to TRBJ2-5, with D maybe TRBD2 (6 bases). Per the germline V gene, CDR1 is WSHSY and CDR2 is SAAADI. CDR3 length: 14 residues. V was cut by 3 bases and J by 7 bases, with 15 bases left in between. CDR3 DNA: TGCGCCAGCAGTGACGCGGGGCGGTATGGGACCCAGTACTTC. This translates into CASSDAGRYGTQYF.

This chain links TRBV30 with TRBJ2-7; TRBD1 matches 10 bases. After removal of 7 bases from V and 6 bases from J, the junction contained 9 bases not matched to a gene. Per the germline V gene, CDR1 is GTSNPN and CDR2 is SVGIG (reference sequence). This CDR3 is built from 13 residues. The DNA of the CDR3 is TGTGCCTACGTCAGGGACAGGGGCGTCGAGCAGTACTTC. It is translated as CAYVRDRGVEQYF.

The rearrangement joins TRBV19 to TRBJ1-1; D might be TRBD1 (5 bases). This CDR3 has 13 residues. Germline V gives CDR1 LNHDA, CDR2 SQIVND (reference sequence). The germline V and J ends were trimmed by 5 bases and 7 bases, with 14 bases remaining between them. The DNA of the CDR3 is TGTGCCAGTAGTGGGGTCGGACACGATGAAGCTTTCTTT. This translates into CASSGVGHDEAFF.

The chain carries TRBV10-3 and TRBJ1-2, with D uncertain. Germline V gene lookup returns CDR1 ENHRY and CDR2 SYGVKD. V was cut by 5 bases and J by 8 bases, with 12 bases left in between. This CDR3 has 12 residues. CDR3: CAISFGSKGYTF. The CDR3 region has the DNA TGTGCCATCAGTTTCGGGTCGAAGGGCTACACCTTC.

The chain joins TRBV2 to TRBJ2-7; no reliable D call. Germline loops: CDR1 SNHLY, CDR2 FYNNEI. V was trimmed by 7 bases and J by 0 bases, leaving 4 bases between them. The CDR3 extends over 11 amino acids. CDR3 nucleotides: TGTGCCAGCAAGTACTCCTACGAGCAGTACTTC. Translating gives CASKYSYEQYF.

This chain joins TRBV6-6 and TRBJ1-2, with a tentative D call TRBD1 (5 bases). The CDR3 extends over 13 amino acids. Trimming cost V 2 bases and J 4 bases, with 8 bases left between them. Germline CDR1 MNHNY, CDR2 SVGAGI (reference sequence). The CDR3 is CASSYGRAYGYTF. The CDR3 nucleotides read TGTGCCAGCAGTTACGGCAGGGCCTATGGCTACACCTTC.

The genes are TRBV5-6 and TRBJ1-1; D gene unclear. The CDR3 runs to 13 residues. The V gene lost 1 base and the J gene lost 11 bases, with 15 bases spanning the gap. Germline V CDR1 and CDR2: SGHDT, YYEEEE. The CDR3 sequence is CASSLSAVRKAFF. CDR3 DNA sequence: TGTGCCAGCAGCTTGTCCGCCGTCAGGAAGGCTTTCTTT.

The chain carries TRBV27 and TRBJ1-2; a possible D gene is TRBD1 (6 bases). The V gene's germline CDR1 is MNHEY and CDR2 SMNVEV (reference sequence). The CDR3 consists of 14 residues. Deletions cut 2 bases from V and 8 bases from J, with 15 bases between. The CDR3 DNA sequence: TGTGCCAGCAGTTTAGTGGGGGCTGCGACCGGCTACACCTTC. Translated: CASSLVGAATGYTF.

This clone has a handful of counts. The V call is TRBV7-2, the J call TRBJ1-5; 7 bases match TRBD1. The CDR3 length is 15 residues. Trimming cost V 3 bases and J 5 bases; bases outside gene matches: 7. Per the germline V gene, CDR1 is SGHTA and CDR2 is FQGNSA. CDR3 region: CASSFRSGGDQPQHF. The CDR3 bases are TGTGCCAGCAGCTTTCGGTCAGGGGGTGATCAGCCCCAGCATTTT.

This clone was seen a few times. The J gene is TRBJ2-3, the V gene TRBV29-1; D might be TRBD1 (6 bases). CDR1 SQVTM and CDR2 ANQGSEA come from the germline V gene. CDR3 length: 11 amino acids. With 4 bases removed from V and 4 bases from J, the gap between germline ends came to 6 bases. DNA for the CDR3: TGCAGCGTTGCAGGGGCAGATACGCAGTATTTT. This gives the protein CSVAGADTQYF.

The chain links TRBV4-1 to TRBJ1-1; 12 bases line up with TRBD1. CDR1 is MGHRA, CDR2 YSYEKL, per germline. Unmatched junction bases numbered 4, after V lost 4 bases and J lost 1 base. The CDR3 consists of 16 residues. Here the CDR3 reads CASSRGTGGQNTEAFF. The CDR3 nucleotides read TGCGCCAGCAGCCGGGGGACAGGGGGCCAGAACACTGAAGCTTTCTTT.

J is TRBJ2-7 and V is TRBV11-2, with TRBD1 as a possible D gene (5 bases). Per germline, CDR1 SGHAT and CDR2 FQNNGV. The length of the CDR3 is 15 residues. The V and J ends lost 8 bases and 0 bases respectively, with 17 bases between them. CDR3 in amino acids: CASSSLRQGSYEQYF. DNA for the CDR3: TGTGCCAGCTCCTCCTTGCGGCAGGGCTCCTACGAGCAGTACTTC.